A selection of T cell receptor beta chains follows, all from one sample in a study of human T cells and chemical hapten exposure. TCRdb itself ran the RACE reads through MiXCR, one entry per CDR3 protein. The table lists about 40,000 distinct CDR3 sequences, 3% to 3.5% of them singletons, with under 8.5% in the top ten. This sample comprised whole blood, obtained in connection with sensitization to the hapten diphenylcyclopropenone (DPC). The receptors derive from a man in his forties or fifties with alopecia areata. Some clones in this sample may be carry-over from other donors' samples. CDR3s include the opening cysteine and the closing phenylalanine or tryptophan. D genes are given only for firm matches. Only some rows state a clone size, as once, few, many or a class for expanded clones.

clone size | D gene | J gene | V gene | CDR3 DNA | CDR3 protein
many | TRBD1 | TRBJ2-5 | TRBV7-9 | TGTGCCAGCAGCTTGGAGACAGGGTACCAAGAGACCCAGTACTTC | CASSLETGYQETQYF
many | TRBD2 | TRBJ2-7 | TRBV2 | TGTGCCAGCGGACCACCGGGACTACCCTCGGACGAGCAGTACTTC | CASGPPGLPSDEQYF
. | . | TRBJ2-1 | TRBV6-6 | TGTGCCAGCAGTTACTCGAGTGAATACAATGAGCAGTTCTTC | CASSYSSEYNEQFF
many | . | TRBJ1-4 | TRBV30 | TGTGCCTGGAGAGGAGGACAATTGGAGGGTGAAAAACTGTTTTTT | CAWRGGQLEGEKLFF
many | . | TRBJ2-3 | TRBV12-3/TRBV12-4 | TGTGCCAGCAGTAGGGGGGTCAGCACAGATACGCAGTATTTT | CASSRGVSTDTQYF
many | . | TRBJ2-7 | TRBV6-5 | TGTGCCAGCAGTTCCGGGCGGCAGCAGTACTTC | CASSSGRQQYF
many | . | TRBJ2-3 | TRBV4-3 | TGCGCCAGCAGCCAAGGGCTGGGCGCAGATACGCAGTATTTT | CASSQGLGADTQYF
many | TRBD2 | TRBJ2-3 | TRBV7-9 | TGTGCCAGCAGCGCTCTAGCGGGAGCAGATACGCAGTATTTT | CASSALAGADTQYF
many | TRBD1 | TRBJ2-7 | TRBV19 | TGTGCCAGTAGTATCGGGACAGGGGACTACGAGCAGTACTTC | CASSIGTGDYEQYF
many | . | TRBJ2-2 | TRBV6-1 | TGTGCCAGCAGTGAAAGGGACTTCCTTAACACCGGGGAGCTGTTTTTT | CASSERDFLNTGELFF
many | . | TRBJ2-7 | TRBV7-2 | TGTGCCAGCAGCTCCTCCGGGACCATAACCGTCGAGCAGTACTTC | CASSSSGTITVEQYF
. | . | TRBJ2-7 | TRBV12-3/TRBV12-4 | TGTGCCAGCAGTTTAGAGGGAAGACCTTTCTACGAGCAGTACTTC | CASSLEGRPFYEQYF
many | . | TRBJ1-6 | TRBV4-2 | TGTGCCAGCAGCGATATGGTAGAGGGTAGCTCCTATAATTCACCCCTCCACTTT | CASSDMVEGSSYNSPLHF
many | TRBD1 | TRBJ2-3 | TRBV10-3 | TGTGCCATCAGTGAGGGACAGGGTGGCCCCACTAGCACAGATACGCAGTATTTT | CAISEGQGGPTSTDTQYF
many | TRBD2 | TRBJ2-6 | TRBV11-2 | TGTGCCAGCAGCCCTCGGACTAGCGGGAGCTCCGGGGCCAACGTCCTGACTTTC | CASSPRTSGSSGANVLTF
many | . | TRBJ1-1 | TRBV29-1 | TGCAGCGTTGCCCCCTCAATTTCTGAAGCTTTCTTT | CSVAPSISEAFF
many | TRBD2 | TRBJ2-7 | TRBV12-3/TRBV12-4 | TGTGCCAGCAGTTTAGCGAGCGGGGCCTACGAGCAGTACTTC | CASSLASGAYEQYF
. | . | TRBJ2-3 | TRBV20-1 | TGCAGTGCTAGCGGAGTGGGCTTCGATACGCAGTATTTT | CSASGVGFDTQYF
many | . | TRBJ2-1 | TRBV3-1 | TGTGCCAGCAGCCCTGGGGCGGCGGGATTTAACAATGAGCAGTTCTTC | CASSPGAAGFNNEQFF
many | TRBD2 | TRBJ2-7 | TRBV11-2 | TGTGCCAGCAGCTTAGGGCTAGCGGACTACGAGCAGTACTTC | CASSLGLADYEQYF
many | TRBD1 | TRBJ2-1 | TRBV19 | TGTGCCAGTAGTACGACAGGGTACAATGAGCAGTTCTTC | CASSTTGYNEQFF
many | . | TRBJ2-2 | TRBV5-1 | TGCGCCAGCAGCGCGCCGGGGTATGCCACCGGGGAGCTGTTTTTT | CASSAPGYATGELFF
once | . | TRBJ2-1 | TRBV29-1 | TGCAGCTCCATCGTGAGTGAGCAGTTCTTC | CSSIVSEQFF
many | TRBD2 | TRBJ2-3 | TRBV28 | TGTGCCAGCAGTTTAGTGGGACTAGCGGCGGGAGATACGCAGTATTTT | CASSLVGLAAGDTQYF
many | TRBD2 | TRBJ2-1 | TRBV11-2 | TGTGCCAGCACCACAGGGTGGCTAGCGGGAACCTACAATGAGCAGTTCTTC | CASTTGWLAGTYNEQFF
many | . | TRBJ2-2 | TRBV7-9 | TGTGCCAGCAGCTTAATGGAGAACACCGGGGAGCTGTTTTTT | CASSLMENTGELFF
many | TRBD1 | TRBJ2-1 | TRBV7-2 | TGTGCCAGCAGCTCCGGGGGAGGACAGGGAGAGGAGTTCTTC | CASSSGGGQGEEFF
. | . | TRBJ1-5 | TRBV27 | TGTGCCAGCGGGAATTGGCCCCAGCATTTT | CASGNWPQHF
many | . | TRBJ2-5 | TRBV5-5 | TGTGCCAGCAGCCCGGAGGGCGGGGTTCACCAAGAGACCCAGTACTTC | CASSPEGGVHQETQYF
many | TRBD2 | TRBJ2-3 | TRBV5-1 | TGCGCCAGCAGCTTGGACGGCGGGGGAAGCACAGATACGCAGTATTTT | CASSLDGGGSTDTQYF
many | TRBD2 | TRBJ2-1 | TRBV7-3 | TGTGCCAGCAGCCGGACCGGTAGCGGGAGGGAAGGCCTGGGTGAGCAGTTCTTC | CASSRTGSGREGLGEQFF
. | TRBD1 | TRBJ1-2 | TRBV2 | TGTGCCAGCCGGGGAACAGGGGCGTTGGATGGCTACACCTTC | CASRGTGALDGYTF
many | TRBD1 | TRBJ1-5 | TRBV28 | TGTGCCAGCAGTACCCAAATACAGGGGCAGCCCCAGCATTTT | CASSTQIQGQPQHF
few | . | TRBJ1-5 | TRBV4-3 | TGCGCCAGCAGCCAAGGGGAAGGGCCCCAGCATTTT | CASSQGEGPQHF
. | . | TRBJ1-2 | TRBV6-2/TRBV6-3 | TGTGCCACCCACCGTGGAGACTACTATGGCTACACCTTC | CATHRGDYYGYTF
. | TRBD1 | TRBJ1-5 | TRBV12-3/TRBV12-4 | TGTGCCAGCAGTAGACAGGGACCCACCTTCTATAGCAATCAGCCCCAGCATTTT | CASSRQGPTFYSNQPQHF
many | . | TRBJ2-7 | TRBV12-5 | TGTGCTAGTGGTTTGGTACTAATAGGGGAGTACGAGCAGTACTTC | CASGLVLIGEYEQYF
many | . | TRBJ2-7 | TRBV29-1 | TGCAGCGTTGAGTTGGTGACCCAGGGCCACGAGCAGTACTTC | CSVELVTQGHEQYF
many | TRBD2 | TRBJ2-1 | TRBV24-1 | TGTGCCACCTCCGGGACTAGCGGCCTGAATGAGCAGTTCTTC | CATSGTSGLNEQFF
many | . | TRBJ2-5 | TRBV7-9 | TGTGCCAGCAGCTTAGAGGGAGGGGGCCAAGAGACCCAGTACTTC | CASSLEGGGQETQYF
many | TRBD2 | TRBJ2-1 | TRBV4-1 | TGCGCCAGCAGCCAATGGCGGGAGGGTATGAATGAGCAGTTCTTC | CASSQWREGMNEQFF
many | . | TRBJ2-3 | TRBV4-3 | TGCGCCAGCAGCCAAAAGCCCCGGATGGATACGCAGTATTTT | CASSQKPRMDTQYF
many | TRBD2 | TRBJ2-2 | TRBV20-1 | TGCAGTGCTAGAGATCCGGGGCGGGGACTAGCGGGAGCCGGGGAGCTGTTTTTT | CSARDPGRGLAGAGELFF
many | . | TRBJ2-3 | TRBV7-2 | TGTGCCAGCAGCTTAGTATATGGAGATACGCAGTATTTT | CASSLVYGDTQYF
many | . | TRBJ2-7 | TRBV24-1 | TGTGCCACCAGTGCCCCAGGGAGGTACGAGCAGTACTTC | CATSAPGRYEQYF
. | TRBD1 | TRBJ1-6 | TRBV28 | TGTGCCAGCAGTTTCCGAGCCAGGGGGCCAAGAGGATCACCCCTCCACTTT | CASSFRARGPRGSPLHF
many | . | TRBJ1-3 | TRBV28 | TGTGCCAGCAGCCCGGCGGGTACTGGAAACACCATATATTTT | CASSPAGTGNTIYF
many | . | TRBJ2-1 | TRBV7-9 | TGTGCCAGCACCTCCTACAATGAGCAGTTCTTC | CASTSYNEQFF
many | . | TRBJ2-3 | TRBV7-9 | TGTGCCAGCAGCCCGAAGCGACTAAATACGCAGTATTTT | CASSPKRLNTQYF
many | TRBD1 | TRBJ2-3 | TRBV5-1 | TGCGCCAGCAGCTTGGGGGACAGGGGAACAGATACGCAGTATTTT | CASSLGDRGTDTQYF
. | TRBD1 | TRBJ1-5 | TRBV28 | TGTGCCAGCAGTTTAGGACAGGGGTATCGGCAGCCCCAGCATTTT | CASSLGQGYRQPQHF
many | . | TRBJ2-3 | TRBV7-9 | TGTGCCAGCAGCTTGGCCGTGGGAGGCACAGATACGCAGTATTTT | CASSLAVGGTDTQYF
many | . | TRBJ1-6 | TRBV20-1 | TGCAGTGCTAGATCCGCCGGGACGGATAATTCACCCCTCCACTTT | CSARSAGTDNSPLHF
many | . | TRBJ2-3 | TRBV30 | TGTGCCTGGAGTGTCAACCCAGGTGATACGCAGTATTTT | CAWSVNPGDTQYF
medium-sized | . | TRBJ2-2 | TRBV12-3/TRBV12-4 | TGTGCCAGCAGGAGGACAGAGGCCGGGGAGCTGTTTTTT | CASRRTEAGELFF